Below are 3 T cell receptor beta chains sequenced from a single sample in a study of tumor and adjacent non-tumor tissue in lung cancer. A modified ARM-PCR protocol with three rounds of nested PCR amplified TCRbeta. TCRdb reprocessed the multiplex PCR reads with MiXCR, giving one entry per CDR3 protein. The table has more than 85,000 distinct CDR3 sequences, 50% to 70% seen once; the top ten hold roughly a fifth. No cell sorting was done before RNA was extracted from the tissue. Distant lung tissue was collected more than 3 cm away from the tumor edge. The sequencing sample was made of distant non-tumor lung tissue. These receptors all come from a man aged 25-45 years with non-small cell lung cancer.

This clonotype was picked up a small number of times. An end of the junction differs from the germline gene, which may be a read error. This chain links TRBV4-1 with TRBJ2-1; possibly TRBD2 for D (5 bases). The germline CDR1 and CDR2 sequences are MGHRA and YSYEKL. The CDR3 contains 13 residues. The CDR3 DNA reads as TGCGCCAGCAGCCGAGATGGAGGCGGAAAGCAGTTTTTC. Its protein is CASSRDGGGKQFF.

This clonotype was counted many times. Relative to the germline gene, one junction end is altered; a read error may explain this. V gene TRBV11-1 combines with J gene TRBJ2-5; the D gene is possibly TRBD2 (5 bases). Germline CDR1 reads SGHAT; CDR2 reads FQDESV (reference sequence). This CDR3 contains 16 residues. The CDR3 coding sequence is TGTGCCAACAGCTTAGAAACGGCAGGCGGGTCGGAGACCCAGTACTTC. This sequence encodes CANSLETAGGSETQYF.

This clonotype was detected only a few times. A read error may explain this, as a much larger clone is one base away. The chain combines TRBV6-5 with TRBJ2-3; 8 nucleotides line up with TRBD2. Germline assignment: CDR1 MNHEY and CDR2 SVGAGI. The CDR3 contains 14 residues. The CDR3 loop is CVSRAGGHTDTQYF. The CDR3 DNA sequence: TGTGTCAGCAGGGCGGGGGGTCACACAGATACGCAGTATTTT.